The 9 T cell receptor beta chains below come from one sample, sequenced in a study of blood T cell repertoires in COVID-19. The data were produced by immunoSEQ multiplex PCR, yet TCRdb's version contains in-frame clones alone and is incomplete. The top ten hold around 30% of the sample, which has more than 200,000 clones, roughly 88% seen once. Sequences were obtained from peripheral blood. Source of these receptors: a man in his forties with acute or convalescent COVID-19.

About this clone itself: The junction does not match germline at one end; this may be a read error. V and J are TRBV5-4 and TRBJ2-6; 9 bases line up with TRBD1. Germline V lookup: CDR1 SGHNT, CDR2 YYREEE (reference sequence). The CDR3 is made up of 14 amino acids. In nucleotides, the CDR3 is TGTGCCAGCAGCCTAAAACAGGGGGCCACCGTCCTGACTTTC. This translates into CASSLKQGATVLTF. The whole variable domain, remainder taken from reference TRBV5-4 and TRBJ2-6, is ETGVTQSPTHLIKTRGQQVTLRCSSQSGHNTVSWYQQALGQGPQFIFQYYREEENGRGNFPPRFSGLQFPNYSSELNVNALELDDSALYLCASSLKQGATVLTFGAGSRLTVL.

The chain recombines TRBV3-1 (or the pseudogene TRBV3-2) with TRBJ1-1; TRBD1 aligns across 7 bases. Trimming cost V 4 bases and J 10 bases; bases outside gene matches: 9. In germline, CDR1 is LGHDT, CDR2 YNNKEL (reference sequence). This CDR3 is built from 13 residues. CDR3 amino acids: CASSRDSLSRAFF. The CDR3 region has the DNA TGTGCCAGCAGCCGGGACAGCCTGTCGAGAGCTTTCTTT.

About this clone: The sample contains more than one DNA sequence encoding this CDR3. The chain employs TRBV7-9 and TRBJ1-1; no clear D. The CDR3 contains 13 residues. V gave up 1 base and J gave up 2 bases, with 5 bases separating them. The V gene's germline CDR1 is SEHNR and CDR2 FQNEAQ (reference sequence). This chain's CDR3 is CASSLGQNTEAFF. The CDR3 nucleotides read TGTGCCAGCAGCTTAGGGCAAAACACTGAAGCTTTCTTT.

The chain has TRBV30 and TRBJ2-7; 10 bases map to TRBD2. This CDR3 has 17 residues. Germline V lookup: CDR1 GTSNPN, CDR2 SVGIG (reference sequence). V gave up 1 base and J gave up 6 bases; unmatched junction bases: 15. In DNA, the CDR3 is TGTGCCTGGAGTGGGCGGTTGGGTCTAGCGGGAGTCACCGAGCAGTACTTC. Its protein is CAWSGRLGLAGVTEQYF.

V usage is TRBV4-2 and J usage is TRBJ2-6; 8 positions agree with TRBD1. V shed 0 bases and J 0 bases; nucleotides not matched to a gene: 10. CDR3 length: 20 residues. CDR1 is LGHNA, CDR2 YNFKEQ, per germline. CDR3 nucleotide sequence: TGTGCCAGCAGCCAAGATTGGTCGGGACAGGAAAGCTCTGGGGCCAACGTCCTGACTTTC. Its translation is CASSQDWSGQESSGANVLTF.

CDR3 nucleotide sequence: TGTGCCAGCAGCGGGACAGGTCTGTGGGGCTACACCTTC. Translation gives CASSGTGLWGYTF. The rearrangement links TRBV5-6 to TRBJ1-2, with 8 bases that match TRBD1. Trimming removed 4 bases from V and 8 bases from J; junction bases left unmatched: 7. The CDR3 sequence is 13 residues long. Looked up from germline, CDR1 is SGHDT and CDR2 is YYEEEE.

Only one count was recorded for this clone. V is TRBV19 and J is TRBJ2-7; D is undetermined. V dropped 3 bases and J dropped 2 bases, with 8 bases sitting between them. This CDR3 is built from 13 residues. Germline assignment: CDR1 LNHDA and CDR2 SQIVND (reference sequence). The CDR3 loop is CASSMSYAYEQYF. The CDR3 nucleotides read TGTGCCAGTAGTATGAGTTATGCCTACGAGCAGTACTTC.

The chain has TRBV30 and TRBJ2-2, with unresolved D. Germline CDR1 is GTSNPN and CDR2 is SVGIG (reference sequence). CDR3 length equals 13 residues. V lost 2 bases, J lost 2 bases, and 6 bases lay in between. CDR3 protein: CAWSQTNTGELFF. In nucleotides, the CDR3 is TGTGCCTGGAGTCAGACAAACACCGGGGAGCTGTTTTTT.

The rearrangement links TRBV24-1 to TRBJ2-1; 10 positions match TRBD2. V lost 7 bases to trimming and J lost 3 bases; unmatched junction nucleotides: 14. The CDR3 spans 18 residues. Germline assignment: CDR1 KGHDR and CDR2 SFDVKD. CDR3 DNA: TGTGCCACCAGAATCGTAGAGCTAGCGGGAGTACGCTACAATGAGCAGTTCTTC. It is translated as CATRIVELAGVRYNEQFF.